Presented here are 10 T cell receptor beta chains from one specimen sequenced in a study of T cells in Graves' hyperthyroidism and ophthalmopathy. RNA transcripts served as the template for amplifying TCR beta CDR3 regions. In the first-round RT-PCR of the TCR CDR3, the HTBI primer set was used. TCRdb processed the multiplex PCR reads anew with MiXCR; each CDR3 protein has one entry. This sample has 730,000 or so distinct CDR3 sequences; about 17% occur once, and the top ten carry approximately 15%. Specimen: blood. The receptors shown here come from a woman between 45 and 60 years old with Graves' hyperthyroidism that later progressed to Graves' ophthalmopathy.

This clonotype was counted ten times or more. The gene calls are TRBV3-1 and TRBJ1-5; D may be TRBD1 (5 bases). V dropped 4 bases and J dropped 1 base, with 11 bases sitting between them. Germline CDR1 and CDR2: LGHDT and YNNKEL (reference sequence). The CDR3 runs to 15 residues. In DNA form, the CDR3 reads TGTGCCAGCAGCCGGGGGTTTTCGAGCAATCAGCCCCAGCATTTT. This gives the protein CASSRGFSSNQPQHF.

The rearrangement links TRBV3-1 to TRBJ2-7; possibly TRBD1 for D (6 bases). Germline assignment: CDR1 LGHDT and CDR2 YNNKEL (reference sequence). The CDR3 consists of 17 residues. Trimming removed 1 base from V and 3 bases from J, with 19 bases in between. In DNA form, the CDR3 reads TGTGCCAGCAGCCAAGTCATTTCAGGGGCGATAGACTACGAGCAGTACTTC. This encodes CASSQVISGAIDYEQYF.

This clonotype was seen many times. The chain joins TRBV3-1 to TRBJ2-7, with D perhaps TRBD1 (5 bases). Germline loops: CDR1 LGHDT, CDR2 YNNKEL (reference sequence). There are 15 residues in the CDR3. Trimming left V 0 bases short and J 1 base short, with 10 bases between. The CDR3, as DNA: TGTGCCAGCAGCCAAGAACCAGGGCAATCCTACGAGCAGTACTTC. This encodes CASSQEPGQSYEQYF.

The V call is TRBV19, the J call TRBJ2-7; TRBD1 agrees at 9 bases. Germline V gives CDR1 LNHDA, CDR2 SQIVND (reference sequence). The CDR3 has 15 residues. The junction had 4 bases not matched to a gene; V was cut back by 2 bases and J by 2 bases. CDR3 bases: TGTGCCAGTAGTATATCGGGACAGGGAACCTACGAGCAGTACTTC. Translated: CASSISGQGTYEQYF.

The chain links TRBV6-1 to TRBJ2-1, with a tentative D call TRBD1 (6 bases). V lost 2 bases and J 7 bases, leaving 12 bases between the germline ends. The CDR3 spans 14 residues. CDR1 is MNHNS and CDR2 is SASEGT in the germline V gene. In DNA, the CDR3 is TGTGCCAGCAGTGAATTTAGGGGGTCTAATGAGCAGTTCTTC. It yields the protein CASSEFRGSNEQFF.

In its sample, this clonotype was seen many times. The chain is built from TRBV7-3 and TRBJ2-2; tentatively, D is TRBD1 or TRBD2 (6 bases each). The CDR3 has 14 residues. V was pared by 2 bases and J by 9 bases, with 13 bases between. The germline gives CDR1 SGHTA, CDR2 FQGTGA. CDR3 region: CASSLGPGARELFF. The CDR3 nucleotides read TGTGCCAGCAGCTTAGGCCCGGGGGCCCGGGAGCTGTTTTTT. The full variable domain, completed using reference TRBV7-3 and TRBJ2-2, is GAGVSQTPSNKVTEKGKYVELRCDPISGHTALYWYRQSLGQGPEFLIYFQGTGAADDSGLPNDRFFAVRPEGSVSTLKIQRTERGDSAVYLCASSLGPGARELFFGEGSRLTVL.

The table lists this clonotype with many counts. The chain is built from TRBV2 and TRBJ2-3; 7 bases align to TRBD2. The CDR3 runs to 14 residues. CDR1 and CDR2 from the germline V gene are SNHLY and FYNNEI. CDR3 DNA: TGTGCTGACCGGGGGGTGGGGCTCGCAGATACGCAGTATTTT. This encodes CADRGVGLADTQYF. The variable domain in full, with the rest retrieved from reference TRBV2 and TRBJ2-3, is EPEVTQTPSHQVTQMGQEVILRCVPISNHLYFYWYRQILGQKVEFLVSFYNNEISEKSEIFDDQFSVERPDGSNFTLKIRSTKLEDSAMYFCADRGVGLADTQYFGPGTRLTVL.

V usage is TRBV10-3 and J usage is TRBJ2-2; weak D call: TRBD2 (5 bases). V gave up 0 bases and J gave up 5 bases, with 7 bases separating them. CDR1 and CDR2 from the germline V gene are ENHRY and SYGVKD. The length of the CDR3 is 14 residues. Here the CDR3 DNA reads TGTGCCATCAGTGAGTCGGGAGAAACCGGGGAGCTGTTTTTT. This gives the protein CAISESGETGELFF.

This clonotype was seen many times. The chain employs TRBV3-1 and TRBJ1-4; unclear D gene. In germline, CDR1 is LGHDT, CDR2 YNNKEL (reference sequence). The CDR3 spans 14 residues. V was cut by 1 base and J by 6 bases, with 9 bases left in between. The CDR3 loop is CASSQGTLDEKLFF. CDR3 bases: TGTGCCAGCAGCCAAGGGACCTTAGATGAAAAACTGTTTTTT.

The sample holds many counts of this clonotype. The chain uses TRBV27 and TRBJ2-3, with a weak D call TRBD2 (7 bases). V lost 5 bases and J lost 2, with 17 bases in between. Germline-derived CDR1 and CDR2 are MNHEY and SMNVEV (reference sequence). The CDR3 is 16 residues long. The CDR3 sequence is CASSNRGARTTDTQYF. The CDR3 DNA sequence: TGTGCCAGCAGTAACCGGGGGGCAAGGACCACAGATACGCAGTATTTT.